The subject of this entry is one T cell receptor beta chain. What it binds is not known. The sample belongs to a study of shared clonotypes between healthy human individuals. About the study: CD4 naive and memory got three plates each, CD8 naive two, CD8 memory one.

General study points: Across subsets, estimated richness was generally greater for naive than for memory populations. For naive CD4 cells, approximately 4.7% of clonotypes were shared across a few donors.

Some clones are missing from TCRdb's copy, which holds only in-frame ones; the method was immunoSEQ multiplex PCR. The data hold hundreds of thousands of clones, with around 87% observed a single time. CDR3 length: 13 residues. CDR1 is SGHDN and CDR2 is FVKESK in the germline V gene. Germline trimming cut 6 bases from V and 5 bases from J; bases unmatched to any gene: 3. The chain couples TRBV14 to TRBJ2-2; 7 bases line up with TRBD1. Sequenced sample: memory CD8+ T cells sorted from blood. Subset defined: CD45RO+ cells pooled with CCR7-negative TemRA cells. The source is a man aged 18 to 35 in good health. This chain's CDR3 is CASSMTGTGELFF. The DNA of the CDR3 is TGTGCCAGCAGTATGACAGGGACCGGGGAGCTGTTTTTT.